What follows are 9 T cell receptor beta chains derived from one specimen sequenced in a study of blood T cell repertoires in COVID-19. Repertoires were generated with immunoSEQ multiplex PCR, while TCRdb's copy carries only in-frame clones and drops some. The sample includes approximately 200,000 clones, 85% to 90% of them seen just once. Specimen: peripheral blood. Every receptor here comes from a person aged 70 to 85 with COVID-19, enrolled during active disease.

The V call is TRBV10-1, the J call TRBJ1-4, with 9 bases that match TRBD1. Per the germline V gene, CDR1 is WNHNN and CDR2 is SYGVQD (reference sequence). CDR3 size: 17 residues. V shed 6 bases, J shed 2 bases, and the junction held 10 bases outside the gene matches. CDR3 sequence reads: CASRGQGILTTNEKLFF. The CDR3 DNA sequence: TGCGCCAGCAGGGGACAGGGAATTTTAACTACTAATGAAAAACTGTTTTTT.

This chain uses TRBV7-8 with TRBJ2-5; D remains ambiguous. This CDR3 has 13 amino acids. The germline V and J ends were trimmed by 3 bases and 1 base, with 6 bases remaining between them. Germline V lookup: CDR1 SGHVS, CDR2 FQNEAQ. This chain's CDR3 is CASSFYSQETQYF. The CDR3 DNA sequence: TGTGCCAGCAGCTTTTACTCCCAAGAGACCCAGTACTTC.

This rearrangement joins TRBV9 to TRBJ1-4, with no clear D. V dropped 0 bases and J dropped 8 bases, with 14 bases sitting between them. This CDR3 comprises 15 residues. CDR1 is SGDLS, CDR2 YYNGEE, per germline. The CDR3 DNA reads TGTGCCAGCAGCGTAGATTTCTCCCCCAGGGAAAAACTGTTTTTT. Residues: CASSVDFSPREKLFF.

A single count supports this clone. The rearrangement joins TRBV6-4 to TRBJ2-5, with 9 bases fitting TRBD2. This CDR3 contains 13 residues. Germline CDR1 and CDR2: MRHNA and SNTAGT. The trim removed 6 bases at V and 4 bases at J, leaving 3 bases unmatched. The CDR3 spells CASSTLAGETQYF. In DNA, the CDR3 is TGTGCCAGCAGCACACTAGCGGGAGAGACCCAGTACTTC.

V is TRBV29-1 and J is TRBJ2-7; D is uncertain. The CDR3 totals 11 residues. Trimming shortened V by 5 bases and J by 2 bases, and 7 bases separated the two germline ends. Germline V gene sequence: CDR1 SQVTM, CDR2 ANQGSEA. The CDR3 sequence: CSVHSTYEQYF. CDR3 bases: TGCAGCGTTCACAGTACCTACGAGCAGTACTTC.

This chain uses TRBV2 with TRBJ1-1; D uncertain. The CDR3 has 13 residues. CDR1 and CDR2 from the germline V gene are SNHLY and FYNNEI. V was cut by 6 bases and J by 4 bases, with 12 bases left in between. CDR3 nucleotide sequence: TGTGCCAGCAGCGTCCAGGAGGGCACTGAAGCTTTCTTT. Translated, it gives CASSVQEGTEAFF.

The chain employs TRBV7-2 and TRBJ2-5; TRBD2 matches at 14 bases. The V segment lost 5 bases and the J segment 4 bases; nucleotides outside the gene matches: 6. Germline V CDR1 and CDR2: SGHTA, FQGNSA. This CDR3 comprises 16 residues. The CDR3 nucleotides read TGTGCCAGCAGCCAGGGACTAGCGGGAGTCGGAGAGACCCAGTACTTC. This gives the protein CASSQGLAGVGETQYF.

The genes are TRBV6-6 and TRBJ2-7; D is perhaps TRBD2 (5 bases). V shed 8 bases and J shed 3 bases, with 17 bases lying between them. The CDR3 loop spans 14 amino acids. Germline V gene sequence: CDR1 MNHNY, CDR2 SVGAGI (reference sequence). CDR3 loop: CASEALARFYEQYF. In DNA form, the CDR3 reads TGTGCCAGCGAGGCCCTAGCTCGTTTCTACGAGCAGTACTTC.

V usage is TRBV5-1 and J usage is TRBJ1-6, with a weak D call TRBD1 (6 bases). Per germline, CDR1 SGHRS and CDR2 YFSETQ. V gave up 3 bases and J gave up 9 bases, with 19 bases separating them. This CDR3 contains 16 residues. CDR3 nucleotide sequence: TGCGCCAGCAGCTCCGGGACAACTGATGCAGGTTCACCCCTCCACTTT. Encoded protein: CASSSGTTDAGSPLHF.